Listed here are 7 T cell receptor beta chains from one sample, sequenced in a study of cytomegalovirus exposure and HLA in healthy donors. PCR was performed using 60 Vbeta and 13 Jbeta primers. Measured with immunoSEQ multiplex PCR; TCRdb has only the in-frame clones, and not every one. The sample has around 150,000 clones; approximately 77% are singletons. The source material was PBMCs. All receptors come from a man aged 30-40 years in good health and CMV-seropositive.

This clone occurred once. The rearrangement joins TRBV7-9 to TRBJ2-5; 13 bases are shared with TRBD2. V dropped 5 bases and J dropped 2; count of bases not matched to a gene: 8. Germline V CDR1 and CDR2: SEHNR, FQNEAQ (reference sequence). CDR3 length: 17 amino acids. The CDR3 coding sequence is TGTGCCAGCAGCAAAACTAGCGGGGGGGCGGAGCAAGAGACCCAGTACTTC. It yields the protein CASSKTSGGAEQETQYF.

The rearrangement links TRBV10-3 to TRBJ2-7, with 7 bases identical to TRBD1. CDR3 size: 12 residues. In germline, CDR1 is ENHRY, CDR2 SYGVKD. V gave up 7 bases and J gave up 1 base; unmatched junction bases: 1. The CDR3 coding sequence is TGTGCCATCATGACAGGGTCCTACGAGCAGTACTTC. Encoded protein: CAIMTGSYEQYF.

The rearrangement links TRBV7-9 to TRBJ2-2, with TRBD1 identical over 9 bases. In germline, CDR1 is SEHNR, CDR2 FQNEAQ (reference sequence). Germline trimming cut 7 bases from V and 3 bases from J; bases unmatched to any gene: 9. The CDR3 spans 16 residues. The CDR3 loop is CASIKQGARDTGELFF. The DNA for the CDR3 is TGTGCCAGCATCAAACAGGGGGCGCGAGACACCGGGGAGCTGTTTTTT.

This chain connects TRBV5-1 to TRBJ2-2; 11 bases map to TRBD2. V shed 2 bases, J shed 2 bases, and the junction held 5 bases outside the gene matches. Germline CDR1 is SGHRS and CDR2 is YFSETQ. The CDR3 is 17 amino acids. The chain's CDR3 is CASSFSSGGLNTGELFF. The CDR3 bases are TGCGCCAGCAGCTTTTCTAGCGGGGGGCTTAACACCGGGGAGCTGTTTTTT.

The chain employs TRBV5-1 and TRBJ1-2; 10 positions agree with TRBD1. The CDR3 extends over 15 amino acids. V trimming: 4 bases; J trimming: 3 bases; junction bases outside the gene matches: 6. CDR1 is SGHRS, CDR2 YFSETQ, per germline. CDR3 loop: CASSAGTGVHYGYTF. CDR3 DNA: TGCGCCAGCAGCGCGGGGACAGGGGTACACTATGGCTACACCTTC.

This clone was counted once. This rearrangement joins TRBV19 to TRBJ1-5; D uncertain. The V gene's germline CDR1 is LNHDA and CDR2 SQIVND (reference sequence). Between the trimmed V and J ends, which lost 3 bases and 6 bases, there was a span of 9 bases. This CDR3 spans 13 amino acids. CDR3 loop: CASSISSSQPQHF. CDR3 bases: TGTGCCAGTAGTATCTCGAGTTCTCAGCCCCAGCATTTT.

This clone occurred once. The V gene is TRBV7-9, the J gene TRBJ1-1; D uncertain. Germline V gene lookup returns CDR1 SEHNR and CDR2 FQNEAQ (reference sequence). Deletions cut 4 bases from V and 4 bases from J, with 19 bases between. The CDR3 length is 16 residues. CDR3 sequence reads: CASSSPQEEGGTEAFF. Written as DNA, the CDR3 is TGTGCCAGCAGCTCCCCGCAGGAGGAGGGTGGCACTGAAGCTTTCTTT.